This T cell receptor (beta chain) was recorded in a study of T cells after yellow fever vaccination. TCRdb re-analysed the 5' RACE reads in MiXCR, keeping a single row per CDR3 protein. The sample consists of hundreds of thousands of distinct CDR3 sequences, 9.5% to 15% of them appearing once. Germline CDR1 and CDR2: LNHDA and SQIVND (reference sequence). V lost 1 base and J lost 2, with 20 bases in between. This CDR3 region has 18 residues. A remark on this clonotype: Its antigen is unidentified.

Findings of the study overall: Primary-vaccination clones mostly resurfaced post-booster (96% CD4, roughly 90% CD8).

The TCR comes from a man younger than 35 who received the YFV17D yellow fever vaccine. The rearrangement uses TRBV19 and TRBJ1-1; D gene ambiguous. The specimen comprised CD4+ T cells sorted from PBMCs, sampled 15 days after the yellow fever booster vaccination. CDR3 in amino acids: CASSIASNQARENTEAFF. In nucleotides, the CDR3 is TGTGCCAGTAGTATAGCAAGTAACCAGGCGCGGGAAAACACTGAAGCTTTCTTT.